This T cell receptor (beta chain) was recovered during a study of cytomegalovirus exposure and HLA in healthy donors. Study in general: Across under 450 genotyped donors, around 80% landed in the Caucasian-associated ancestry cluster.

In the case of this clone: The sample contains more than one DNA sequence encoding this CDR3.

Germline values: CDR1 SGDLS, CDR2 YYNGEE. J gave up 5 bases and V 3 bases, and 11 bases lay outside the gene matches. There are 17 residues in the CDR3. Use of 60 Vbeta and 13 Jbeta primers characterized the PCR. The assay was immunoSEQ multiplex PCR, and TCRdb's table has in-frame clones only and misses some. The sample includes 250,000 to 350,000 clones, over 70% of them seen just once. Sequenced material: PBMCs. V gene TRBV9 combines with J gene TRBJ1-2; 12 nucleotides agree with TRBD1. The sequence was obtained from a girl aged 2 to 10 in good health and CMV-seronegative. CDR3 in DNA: TGTGCCAGCAGCGGACCGGGACAGGGGGCGGCCTTTTATGGCTACACCTTC. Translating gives CASSGPGQGAAFYGYTF.